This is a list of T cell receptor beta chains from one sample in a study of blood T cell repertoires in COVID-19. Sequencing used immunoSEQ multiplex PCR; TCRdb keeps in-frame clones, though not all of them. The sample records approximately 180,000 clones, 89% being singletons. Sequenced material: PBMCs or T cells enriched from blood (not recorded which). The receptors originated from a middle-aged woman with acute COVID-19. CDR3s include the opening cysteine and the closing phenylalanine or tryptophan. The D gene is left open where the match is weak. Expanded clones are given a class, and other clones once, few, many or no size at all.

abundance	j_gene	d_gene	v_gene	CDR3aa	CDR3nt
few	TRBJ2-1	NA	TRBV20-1	CSANRDNEQFF	TGCAGTGCTAACAGGGACAATGAGCAGTTCTTC
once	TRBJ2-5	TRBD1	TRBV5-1	CASSLVSRGRGETQYF	TGCGCCAGCAGCTTGGTTTCCAGGGGGCGCGGAGAGACCCAGTACTTC
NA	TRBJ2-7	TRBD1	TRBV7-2	CASSKQGAPGEQYF	TGTGCCAGCAGTAAGCAGGGGGCGCCGGGGGAGCAGTACTTC
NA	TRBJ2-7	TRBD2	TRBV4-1	CASSQLAGGVGEQYF	TGCGCCAGCAGCCAACTAGCGGGAGGCGTTGGGGAGCAGTACTTC
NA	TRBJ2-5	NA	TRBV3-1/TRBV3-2	CASSQVGAPLQETQYF	TGTGCCAGCAGCCAAGTCGGAGCCCCTCTCCAAGAGACCCAGTACTTC
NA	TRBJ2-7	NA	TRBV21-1	CAKTPDRGDEQYF	TGTGCCAAAACCCCGGACAGGGGCGACGAGCAGTACTTC
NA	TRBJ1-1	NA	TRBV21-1	CASSKERGLGTEAFF	TGTGCCAGCAGCAAAGAGAGGGGGCTGGGGACTGAAGCTTTCTTT
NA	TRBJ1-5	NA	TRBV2	CASSRGTGNQPQHF	TGTGCCAGCAGCCGCGGGACGGGGAATCAGCCCCAGCATTTT
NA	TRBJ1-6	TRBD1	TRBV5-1	CASSRDSSNSPLHF	TGCGCCAGCAGCCGGGACAGTAGTAATTCACCCCTCCACTTT
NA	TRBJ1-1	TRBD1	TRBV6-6	CASSYTGVTEAFF	TGTGCCAGCAGTTATACAGGGGTTACTGAAGCTTTCTTT
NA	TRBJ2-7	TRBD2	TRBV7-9	CASSSASGRDSLGEQYF	TGTGCCAGCTCTTCGGCTAGCGGGAGGGATTCGTTAGGGGAGCAGTACTTC
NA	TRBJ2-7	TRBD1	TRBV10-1	CASSEFGTGTYEQYF	TGCGCCAGCAGTGAATTCGGGACAGGGACCTACGAGCAGTACTTC
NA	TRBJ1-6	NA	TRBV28	CASSLGDAGTYNSPLHF	TGTGCCAGCAGTTTGGGAGACGCAGGGACATATAATTCACCCCTCCACTTT
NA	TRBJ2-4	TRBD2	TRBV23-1	CAPMWASGGQNIQYF	TGCGCCCCAATGTGGGCTAGCGGGGGGCAAAACATTCAGTACTTC